These 12 T cell receptor beta chains share one sample of origin, sequenced in a study of T cells in Graves' hyperthyroidism and ophthalmopathy. RNA transcripts provided the source from which TCR beta CDR3 regions were amplified. The HTBI primer set drove a first-round RT-PCR of the TCR CDR3. TCRdb redid the calling of the multiplex PCR reads with MiXCR, one entry per CDR3 protein. Here the sample spans about 560,000 distinct CDR3 sequences, approximately 15% being singletons. Sequencing input: blood. The source of these receptors is a young woman with Graves' hyperthyroidism.

The V gene is TRBV6-1, the J gene TRBJ2-2; D possibly matches TRBD1 or TRBD2 (6 bases each). The ends were cut back, 5 bases at V and 6 bases at J, with 19 bases in the middle. Germline CDR1 reads MNHNS; CDR2 reads SASEGT. This CDR3 spans 16 amino acids. This CDR3 is CASSSKGGGLAGELFF. CDR3 DNA: TGTGCCAGCAGTAGTAAGGGGGGCGGTTTGGCCGGGGAGCTGTTTTTT.

This clonotype was observed at least ten times. The rearrangement joins TRBV6-5 to TRBJ1-1, with a tentative D call TRBD1 (6 bases). Trimming shortened V by 2 bases and J by 4 bases, and 20 bases separated the two germline ends. Germline-derived CDR1 and CDR2 are MNHEY and SVGAGI. This CDR3 has 17 residues. CDR3 DNA sequence: TGTGCCAGCAGTTACGGGGGCACCCCCTCTAAGGCCACTGAAGCTTTCTTT. As protein: CASSYGGTPSKATEAFF.

This clonotype was detected ten times or more. This rearrangement joins TRBV9 to TRBJ1-2, with TRBD1 matching 9 bases. V shed 2 bases and J 4 bases; nucleotides not matched to a gene: 3. CDR1 is SGDLS, CDR2 YYNGEE, per germline. This CDR3 has 14 residues. CDR3 region: CASSVGTGSYGYTF. The CDR3 bases are TGTGCCAGCAGCGTGGGGACAGGGTCCTATGGCTACACCTTC.

The genes are TRBV27 and TRBJ1-2, with 8 positions matching TRBD1. Losses at the gene ends were 9 bases for V and 7 bases for J; bases not matched to a gene: 13. Germline CDR1 and CDR2: MNHEY and SMNVEV (reference sequence). The CDR3 is made up of 14 amino acids. The CDR3 region is CASRWGQGAGGYTF. Here the CDR3 DNA reads TGTGCCAGTCGATGGGGGCAGGGGGCAGGTGGCTACACCTTC.

This clonotype was detected ten times or more. This rearrangement joins TRBV28 to TRBJ1-2; D is unclear. The CDR3 loop spans 13 amino acids. The V end was cut by 5 bases, the J end by 3 bases, with 10 bases between. Germline loops: CDR1 MDHEN, CDR2 SYDVKM. Here the CDR3 reads CASSIRQDYGYTF. The CDR3 DNA follows: TGTGCCAGCAGTATTCGTCAAGACTATGGCTACACCTTC.

This clonotype was detected many times. CDR3 in DNA: TGTGCCAGCAGCCAAGATTTGGTATGGGCGGACAGACACGCTTTCTTT. This gives the protein CASSQDLVWADRHAFF. The V and J genes are TRBV3-1 and TRBJ1-1; a possible D gene is TRBD1 (6 bases). In germline, CDR1 is LGHDT, CDR2 YNNKEL (reference sequence). This CDR3 has 16 amino acids. The germline V and J ends were trimmed by 0 bases and 11 bases, with 22 bases remaining between them. Drawing the rest from reference TRBV3-1 and TRBJ1-1, the complete variable domain is DTAVSQTPKYLVTQMGNDKSIKCEQNLGHDTMYWYKQDSKKFLKIMFSYNNKELIINETVPNRFSPKSPDKAHLNLHINSLELGDSAVYFCASSQDLVWADRHAFFGQGTRLTVV.

The chain links TRBV6-5 to TRBJ2-1; possibly TRBD2 for D (6 bases). Trimming pared 4 bases from V and 7 bases from J, leaving 17 bases between. The CDR3 has 15 amino acids. CDR1 and CDR2 from the germline V gene are MNHEY and SVGAGI. CDR3: CASSSSSGTGNEQFF. CDR3 nucleotide sequence: TGTGCCAGCAGTTCGTCCTCCGGGACTGGGAATGAGCAGTTCTTC.

The chain couples TRBV12-3 or TRBV12-4 to TRBJ2-1, with D unresolved. V shed 7 bases and J shed 0 bases, with 16 bases lying between them. The CDR3 is made up of 16 amino acids. DNA of the CDR3: TGTGCCAGCAAACCTTCTTGGCGGAGCTCCTACAATGAGCAGTTCTTC. Translated: CASKPSWRSSYNEQFF.

The chain links TRBV20-1 to TRBJ1-5; no firm D call. Between the trimmed V and J ends, which lost 1 base and 5 bases, there was a span of 6 bases. Germline assignment: CDR1 DFQATT and CDR2 SNEGSKA (reference sequence). The CDR3 has 12 amino acids. The CDR3 sequence is CSARGGHQPQHF. DNA of the CDR3: TGCAGTGCTAGAGGCGGGCATCAGCCCCAGCATTTT.

This chain joins TRBV4-1 and TRBJ1-4; TRBD1 agrees at 8 bases. This CDR3 is 15 amino acids long. Losses at the gene ends were 6 bases for V and 4 bases for J; bases not matched to a gene: 7. The germline CDR1 and CDR2 sequences are MGHRA and YSYEKL. The CDR3 DNA reads as TGCGCCAGCAGAAAGACAGGGGCGTTTAATGAAAAACTGTTTTTT. It yields the protein CASRKTGAFNEKLFF.

The chain carries TRBV15 and TRBJ2-5, with D perhaps TRBD1 (6 bases). Germline V lookup: CDR1 LNHNV, CDR2 YYDKDF (reference sequence). V gave up 0 bases and J gave up 0 bases, with 17 bases separating them. CDR3 length: 18 amino acids. The CDR3 here is CATSRDVWQGTYQETQYF. CDR3 bases: TGTGCCACCAGCAGAGATGTTTGGCAGGGGACGTACCAAGAGACCCAGTACTTC.

The chain joins TRBV4-2 to TRBJ1-4; 9 nucleotides agree with TRBD1. V dropped 3 bases and J dropped 8; count of bases not matched to a gene: 7. The CDR3 runs 15 residues. Germline values: CDR1 LGHNA, CDR2 YNFKEQ. In DNA form, the CDR3 reads TGTGCCAGCAGCCAGGACAGGGGAGGAAACGAAAAACTGTTTTTT. This sequence encodes CASSQDRGGNEKLFF.